A single sample gave rise to the 30 T cell receptor beta chains below, sequenced in a study of shared T cell receptors in the human thymus. Only in-frame clones appear in the TCRdb table, and some are missing; sequencing was by immunoSEQ multiplex PCR. In the table there are roughly 500,000 clones, 78% of which are singletons. The same data also contributed to another study, on human thymus T cells.

The sample was thymocytes. The receptors originated from a boy under two years old with a congenital heart defect.

The chain couples TRBV7-8 to TRBJ2-7; TRBD2 agrees at 7 bases. CDR1 is SGHVS and CDR2 is FQNEAQ in the germline V gene. The CDR3 has 15 residues. After removal of 3 bases from V and 3 bases from J, the junction contained 8 bases not matched to a gene. CDR3 in amino acids: CASSFSASGYYEQYF. The CDR3 region has the DNA TGTGCCAGCAGCTTTTCAGCTAGCGGCTACTACGAGCAGTACTTC. The full variable domain, in which reference TRBV7-8 and TRBJ2-7 provide the parts outside the CDR3, is GAGVSQSPRYKVAKRGQDVALRCDPISGHVSLFWYQQALGQGPEFLTYFQNEAQLDKSGLPSDRFFAERPEGSVSTLKIQRTQQEDSAVYLCASSFSASGYYEQYFGPGTRLTVT.

The genes are TRBV4-3 and TRBJ2-2, with TRBD2 as a possible D gene (7 bases). The V gene lost 5 bases and the J gene lost 9 bases, with 13 bases spanning the gap. This CDR3 comprises 13 residues. The germline V gene has CDR1 LGHNA and CDR2 YSLEER. CDR3 in amino acids: CASSSRGGWELFF. Written as DNA, the CDR3 is TGCGCCAGCAGCTCAAGGGGGGGGTGGGAGCTGTTTTTT.

CDR3 DNA sequence: TGTGCCAGCTCACCCGTACCGGGACAGGGGGCTACGGGGGCCAACGTCCTGACTTTC. Its protein is CASSPVPGQGATGANVLTF. V and J are TRBV18 and TRBJ2-6; the match to TRBD1 covers 12 bases. This CDR3 comprises 19 residues. Unmatched junction bases numbered 10, after V lost 3 bases and J lost 4 bases. Germline V lookup: CDR1 KGHSH, CDR2 LQKENI.

This clone occurred a few times. The chain is built from TRBV4-3 and TRBJ1-3, with TRBD1 as a possible D gene (6 bases). In germline, CDR1 is LGHNA, CDR2 YSLEER. The CDR3 covers 15 residues. Trimming shortened V by 4 bases and J by 4 bases, and 14 bases separated the two germline ends. The CDR3 region is CASSRGWGGGNTIYF. The CDR3 DNA sequence: TGCGCCAGCAGCCGGGGATGGGGGGGCGGAAACACCATATATTTT.

This clone has only a few counts. The chain has TRBV5-4 and TRBJ2-2; D perhaps matches TRBD2 (5 bases). Germline V gives CDR1 SGHNT, CDR2 YYREEE (reference sequence). Trimming shortened V by 4 bases and J by 4 bases, and 17 bases separated the two germline ends. CDR3 length: 16 amino acids. CDR3 loop: CASSPSRLGGTGELFF. CDR3 bases: TGTGCCAGCAGCCCCTCCCGACTCGGAGGCACCGGGGAGCTGTTTTTT.

This clone came up a few times. CDR3 DNA: TGTGCCAGCAGCCTTTACAGGGGGACTGAAGCTTTCTTT. Protein: CASSLYRGTEAFF. The chain carries TRBV4-2 and TRBJ1-1; 8 bases line up with TRBD1. Trimming took 4 bases from V and 5 from J; bases not matched to a gene: 3. CDR1 is LGHNA, CDR2 YNFKEQ, per germline. The CDR3 contains 13 residues.

The V gene is TRBV11-2, the J gene TRBJ2-5; 14 bases fit TRBD2. The CDR3 runs 18 residues. V gave up 4 bases and J gave up 5 bases; unmatched junction bases: 12. Per germline, CDR1 SGHAT and CDR2 FQNNGV. This CDR3 reads CASSCGLAGGAGGETQYF. CDR3 coding DNA: TGTGCCAGCAGCTGCGGACTAGCGGGAGGCGCGGGGGGGGAGACCCAGTACTTC.

CDR3 loop: CASRSTSGRPDEQYF. Written as DNA, the CDR3 is TGTGCCAGCAGATCGACTAGCGGGAGGCCGGATGAGCAGTACTTC. The V and J genes are TRBV6-5 and TRBJ2-7, with 13 bases lining up with TRBD2. V shed 6 bases, J shed 7 bases, and the junction held 9 bases outside the gene matches. The germline CDR1 and CDR2 sequences are MNHEY and SVGAGI. The CDR3 sequence is 15 residues long.

The chain uses TRBV11-3 and TRBJ2-7; weak D call: TRBD1 (6 bases). Trimming removed 6 bases from V and 1 base from J, with 16 bases in between. Germline assignment: CDR1 SGHNT and CDR2 YENEEA. The CDR3 loop spans 15 amino acids. CDR3 sequence reads: CASRGDGTSSYEQYF. The CDR3 DNA reads TGTGCCAGCAGGGGGGATGGGACATCTTCCTACGAGCAGTACTTC. The whole variable domain, remainder taken from reference TRBV11-3 and TRBJ2-7, is EAGVVQSPRYKIIEKKQPVAFWCNPISGHNTLYWYLQNLGQGPELLIRYENEEAVDDSQLPKDRFSAERLKGVDSTLKIQPAELGDSAVYLCASRGDGTSSYEQYFGPGTRLTVT.

This chain links TRBV25-1 with TRBJ2-1; D might be TRBD2 (6 bases). CDR3 size: 16 residues. V was shortened by 3 bases and J by 0 bases, with 12 bases between the two germline ends. The germline V gene has CDR1 MGHDK and CDR2 SYGVNS. The CDR3 region has the DNA TGTGCCAGCAGTGACCATAGCGGTCACTCCTACAATGAGCAGTTCTTC. It is translated as CASSDHSGHSYNEQFF.

The chain employs TRBV28 and TRBJ2-2; 9 bases fit TRBD2. The germline V gene has CDR1 MDHEN and CDR2 SYDVKM. J was trimmed by 4 bases and V by 3 bases; bases with no gene match: 6. This CDR3 spans 16 amino acids. The CDR3 loop reads CASSFGAGGSTGELFF. For the CDR3, the DNA is TGTGCCAGCAGTTTTGGGGCGGGAGGGAGCACCGGGGAGCTGTTTTTT.

This chain links TRBV5-6 with TRBJ2-7, with 14 nucleotides matching TRBD2. J was trimmed by 3 bases and V by 3 bases; bases with no gene match: 8. The CDR3 is 17 amino acids. Per germline, CDR1 SGHDT and CDR2 YYEEEE. DNA for the CDR3: TGTGCCAGCAGCTCTCCGGGACTAGCGGGAGATTTCTACGAGCAGTACTTC. It specifies CASSSPGLAGDFYEQYF. Together with reference TRBV5-6 and TRBJ2-7, the CDR3 gives the full variable domain: DAGVTQSPTHLIKTRGQQVTLRCSPKSGHDTVSWYQQALGQGPQFIFQYYEEEERQRGNFPDRFSGHQFPNYSSELNVNALLLGDSALYLCASSSPGLAGDFYEQYFGPGTRLTVT.

This clone was detected only a few times. The chain has TRBV5-6 and TRBJ1-2; D call uncertain. This CDR3 is built from 13 residues. The V gene lost 2 bases and the J gene lost 7 bases, with 12 bases spanning the gap. Per the germline V gene, CDR1 is SGHDT and CDR2 is YYEEEE. The CDR3 sequence: CASSFPRARGYTF. CDR3 in DNA: TGTGCCAGCAGCTTCCCGAGGGCCCGTGGCTACACCTTC. The variable domain in full, with the rest retrieved from reference TRBV5-6 and TRBJ1-2, is DAGVTQSPTHLIKTRGQQVTLRCSPKSGHDTVSWYQQALGQGPQFIFQYYEEEERQRGNFPDRFSGHQFPNYSSELNVNALLLGDSALYLCASSFPRARGYTFGSGTRLTVV.

The chain uses TRBV30 and TRBJ1-2, with 7 bases fitting TRBD1. Germline V gene data show CDR1 as GTSNPN and CDR2 as SVGIG (reference sequence). The CDR3 extends over 15 amino acids. The ends lost 7 bases at V and 4 bases at J; junction bases unmatched: 15. CDR3 nucleotide sequence: TGTGCCTTTTTCTTACATACCGGGACAGTCTATGGCTACACCTTC. This codes for CAFFLHTGTVYGYTF.

J is TRBJ1-2 and V is TRBV5-1; possible D gene TRBD1, 5 bases. The length of the CDR3 is 15 residues. Germline V CDR1 and CDR2: SGHRS, YFSETQ. Trimming shortened V by 0 bases and J by 2 bases, and 11 bases separated the two germline ends. The CDR3 protein is CASSLGRQGNYGYTF. The DNA of the CDR3 is TGCGCCAGCAGCTTGGGTAGGCAGGGCAACTATGGCTACACCTTC.

The chain recombines TRBV6-6 with TRBJ1-1; 7 bases agree with TRBD1. With 2 bases clipped from V and 1 base from J, the junction kept 1 base outside the gene matches. Germline assignment: CDR1 MNHNY and CDR2 SVGAGI (reference sequence). The CDR3 runs to 14 residues. The CDR3 protein is CASSYQGGNTEAFF. CDR3 coding DNA: TGTGCCAGCAGTTACCAGGGGGGGAACACTGAAGCTTTCTTT.

The rearrangement uses TRBV5-6 and TRBJ2-7, with 10 bases fitting TRBD1. The ends lost 0 bases at V and 4 bases at J; junction bases unmatched: 10. Germline V gene data show CDR1 as SGHDT and CDR2 as YYEEEE. This CDR3 has 17 residues. The DNA for the CDR3 is TGTGCCAGCAGCTTGGGTGTGTGGAGACAGGGGGCTTACGAGCAGTACTTC. This encodes CASSLGVWRQGAYEQYF.

This clone was picked up a small number of times. The V and J genes are TRBV4-3 and TRBJ1-1; tentatively, D is TRBD1 (5 bases). Trimming pared 1 base from V and 5 bases from J, leaving 11 bases between. This CDR3 has 14 residues. Germline V gene data show CDR1 as LGHNA and CDR2 as YSLEER. In DNA form, the CDR3 reads TGCGCCAGCAGCCAAGGCGCAGGGAGGACTGAAGCTTTCTTT. It specifies CASSQGAGRTEAFF.

This sequence joins TRBV27 and TRBJ2-3, with D perhaps matching TRBD2 (7 bases). CDR1 and CDR2 (germline): MNHEY, SMNVEV (reference sequence). The CDR3 totals 17 residues. V dropped 5 bases and J dropped 4 bases, with 22 bases sitting between them. The CDR3 DNA is TGTGCCAGCAGTACCCCCTCGCGAGGGAGGGGGGCAGATACGCAGTATTTT. Amino acid sequence: CASSTPSRGRGADTQYF.

The chain joins TRBV27 to TRBJ1-1, with D tentatively TRBD1 (5 bases). V gave up 3 bases and J gave up 1 base, with 6 bases separating them. CDR1 and CDR2 from the germline V gene are MNHEY and SMNVEV (reference sequence). The CDR3 runs 13 residues. The CDR3, as DNA: TGTGCCAGCAGTTTCGACAGGAACACTGAAGCTTTCTTT. Its protein product is CASSFDRNTEAFF.

This clone was detected only once. This rearrangement joins TRBV6-4 to TRBJ1-4; weak D call: TRBD1 (6 bases). V was trimmed by 9 bases and J by 8 bases, leaving 19 bases between them. The CDR3 covers 14 residues. CDR1 MRHNA and CDR2 SNTAGT come from the germline V gene. The CDR3 here is CARFRGSRGEKLFF. CDR3 coding DNA: TGTGCCAGATTCAGGGGCTCAAGGGGAGAAAAACTGTTTTTT.

The rearrangement joins TRBV15 to TRBJ2-7; 10 bases are a match to TRBD1. This CDR3 comprises 16 residues. Germline-derived CDR1 and CDR2 are LNHNV and YYDKDF (reference sequence). V lost 3 bases and J lost 7; bases outside the gene matches: 12. The CDR3 region is CATSRTPGQGRVEQYF. In DNA form, the CDR3 reads TGTGCCACCAGCAGGACTCCGGGACAGGGGAGAGTGGAGCAGTACTTC.

This clone was counted a few times. The chain recombines TRBV4-1 with TRBJ2-7; TRBD2 agrees at 11 bases. This CDR3 has 14 residues. Trimming removed 2 bases from V and 6 bases from J; junction bases left unmatched: 3. CDR1 MGHRA and CDR2 YSYEKL come from the germline V gene. The CDR3 here is CASSQMTSGTEQYF. CDR3 coding DNA: TGCGCCAGCAGCCAAATGACTAGCGGGACCGAGCAGTACTTC.

The chain uses TRBV4-3 and TRBJ2-7; 8 bases align to TRBD1. Trimming took 4 bases from V and 3 from J; bases not matched to a gene: 11. CDR1 and CDR2 (germline): LGHNA, YSLEER. CDR3 length equals 16 residues. CDR3 coding DNA: TGCGCCAGCAGCCTTCGATCCGGGACAGGATTCTACGAGCAGTACTTC. Translating gives CASSLRSGTGFYEQYF.

In this sample, this clone turned up a few times. The chain uses TRBV19 and TRBJ1-4; D call uncertain. V was cut by 6 bases and J by 5 bases, with 13 bases left in between. Germline CDR1 LNHDA, CDR2 SQIVND (reference sequence). The CDR3 spans 14 residues. The CDR3 DNA sequence: TGTGCCAGTAGGCTCCACATGGAGAATGAAAAACTGTTTTTT. Its translation: CASRLHMENEKLFF.

The chain has TRBV30 and TRBJ2-7; 8 nucleotides align to TRBD2. Germline CDR1 and CDR2: GTSNPN and SVGIG (reference sequence). The trim removed 0 bases at V and 2 bases at J, leaving 6 bases unmatched. The CDR3 is 15 residues long. The CDR3 region has the DNA TGTGCCTGGAGTGTATTCGGGCGGGAGGCCTACGAGCAGTACTTC. The encoded protein is CAWSVFGREAYEQYF.

V gene TRBV5-1 combines with J gene TRBJ2-5; 8 nucleotides align to TRBD1. Germline V CDR1 and CDR2: SGHRS, YFSETQ. Trimming cost V 5 bases and J 3 bases; bases outside gene matches: 6. This CDR3 spans 14 amino acids. The CDR3 nucleotides read TGCGCCAGCAGGACAGGGGAGGAGGAAGAGACCCAGTACTTC. It specifies CASRTGEEEETQYF.

The chain combines TRBV4-3 with TRBJ2-2, with 7 nucleotides matching TRBD1. Germline loops: CDR1 LGHNA, CDR2 YSLEER. The CDR3 runs to 15 residues. Trimming cost V 0 bases and J 6 bases; bases outside gene matches: 4. CDR3: CASSQDGQGAGELFF. The CDR3 nucleotides read TGCGCCAGCAGCCAAGATGGGCAGGGGGCCGGGGAGCTGTTTTTT.

The chain links TRBV28 to TRBJ1-4; possible D gene TRBD1, 6 bases. Germline values: CDR1 MDHEN, CDR2 SYDVKM. With 2 bases removed from V and 0 bases from J, the gap between germline ends came to 13 bases. The CDR3 length is 17 residues. The CDR3 here is CASSLRGGASTNEKLFF. DNA of the CDR3: TGTGCCAGCAGTTTACGTGGGGGGGCCTCAACTAATGAAAAACTGTTTTTT.

The genes are TRBV27 and TRBJ1-2; no clear D gene. Trimming shortened V by 8 bases and J by 0 bases, and 10 bases separated the two germline ends. The CDR3 spans 13 residues. CDR1 is MNHEY, CDR2 SMNVEV, per germline (reference sequence). The DNA for the CDR3 is TGTGCCAGCGGAACGGGAGCTAACTATGGCTACACCTTC. It specifies CASGTGANYGYTF.